This TCR beta chain comes out of a study of T cells in Graves' hyperthyroidism and ophthalmopathy. Overall study results and limits: Blood also contained most expanded thyroid clonotypes above 0.001.

This clonotype turned up a few times. Its target is not known. Germline CDR1 reads SEHNR; CDR2 reads FQNEAQ (reference sequence). This CDR3 has 18 amino acids. J was trimmed by 7 bases and V by 2 bases; bases with no gene match: 15. The source material, RNA transcripts, was used to amplify TCR beta CDR3 regions. HTBI primers were the set used in a first-round RT-PCR of the TCR CDR3. Using its own MiXCR run on the multiplex PCR reads, TCRdb lists one record per CDR3 protein. Of 650,000 to 750,000 distinct CDR3 sequences listed, 14% are singletons. The patients, who ranged from 18 to 65 in age, presented with newly diagnosed hyperthyroidism lasting under 2 months. Exclusion criteria comprised uncontrolled infection, other autoimmune disease, pregnancy or lactation.

The clonotype originates from a woman between 18 and 29 years old with Graves' hyperthyroidism. The chain joins TRBV7-9 to TRBJ2-1; 9 nucleotides line up with TRBD1. The specimen was blood. The CDR3 bases are TGTGCCAGCAGCTTAAGAGGGCCTAGCGTCGGACAGGGGAATGAGCAGTTCTTC. Translation gives CASSLRGPSVGQGNEQFF.